This is a list of T cell receptor beta chains from one sample in a study of blood T cells in healthy people across ages. TCRdb processed the 5' RACE reads anew with MiXCR; each CDR3 protein has one entry. Of about 970,000 distinct CDR3 sequences in the sample, around 54% are singletons; the top ten hold 20% to 25%. The sample consisted of blood. Every receptor here comes from a woman aged 55-70 years in good health. Each CDR3 is given with its conserved first and last residue. The order of the fields is V gene, clone size, J gene, D gene, CDR3 protein, CDR3 DNA. The D gene is left open where the match is weak. The size entry is marked missing in some rows and otherwise reads once, few, many or a size class.

TRBV7-2	few	TRBJ2-6	TRBD2	CASSFKAGGPSGANVLTF	TGTGCCAGCAGCTTTAAGGCGGGAGGACCCTCTGGGGCCAACGTCCTGACTTTC
TRBV20-1	NA	TRBJ2-3	NA	CSARDLQGLSFTDTQYF	TGCAGTGCTAGAGACCTTCAGGGACTCTCTTTTACAGATACGCAGTATTTT
TRBV10-3	few	TRBJ2-1	TRBD1	CAIRGTEINEQFF	TGTGCCATCAGGGGGACAGAAATTAATGAGCAGTTCTTC
TRBV6-1	NA	TRBJ2-3	NA	CASSEVVLGDTQYF	TGTGCCAGCAGTGAAGTAGTTCTGGGTGATACGCAGTATTTT
TRBV7-2	NA	TRBJ2-3	NA	CASSPQGGRRTDTQYF	TGTGCCAGCAGCCCCCAGGGGGGACGCCGCACAGATACGCAGTATTTT
TRBV6-1	NA	TRBJ2-5	TRBD2	CARRASGKETQYF	TGTGCCCGCAGGGCTAGCGGGAAAGAGACCCAGTACTTC
TRBV15	NA	TRBJ2-6	NA	CATSRPGANVLTF	TGTGCCACCAGCAGACCAGGGGCCAACGTCCTGACTTTC
TRBV27	few	TRBJ2-7	TRBD1	CASSPRDSEQYF	TGTGCCAGCAGTCCCCGGGACAGCGAGCAGTACTTC
TRBV5-1	few	TRBJ2-3	NA	CASSLVLGNYTDTQYF	TGCGCCAGCAGCTTGGTTCTTGGGAACTACACAGATACGCAGTATTTT
TRBV10-3	NA	TRBJ2-7	TRBD2	CAISETLSGSSYEQYF	TGTGCCATCAGTGAGACTCTTAGCGGGAGCTCCTACGAGCAGTACTTC
TRBV7-9	NA	TRBJ2-1	TRBD1	CSSRQGVDEQFF	TGTTCCAGCAGACAGGGGGTCGATGAGCAGTTCTTC
TRBV7-9	once	TRBJ2-7	NA	CASSLDIFTRDNSYEQYF	TGTGCCAGCAGCTTAGACATTTTCACCAGGGACAACTCCTACGAGCAGTACTTC
TRBV12-3/TRBV12-4	few	TRBJ1-2	NA	CASSFEGTNYGYTF	TGTGCCAGCAGTTTCGAGGGAACGAACTATGGCTACACCTTC
TRBV7-9	NA	TRBJ1-4	NA	CASSRGDTITNEKLFF	TGTGCCAGCAGCAGAGGGGACACTATAACTAATGAAAAACTGTTTTTT
TRBV7-2	many	TRBJ2-7	TRBD1	CASSRDRGREQYF	TGCGCCAGCAGCCGGGACAGGGGGCGTGAGCAGTACTTC
TRBV24-1	NA	TRBJ2-1	NA	CATSDRGSDRGDEQFF	TGTGCCACCAGTGATAGGGGATCTGACAGAGGGGATGAGCAGTTCTTC
TRBV12-3/TRBV12-4	few	TRBJ2-7	TRBD1	CASRRTGQSYEQYF	TGTGCCAGCAGGAGGACAGGGCAGTCCTACGAGCAGTACTTC
TRBV6-4	NA	TRBJ1-2	NA	CASSDAHSGYTF	TGTGCCAGCAGTGACGCGCACTCTGGCTACACCTTC
TRBV28	few	TRBJ2-7	TRBD2	CASSFRGGSVGEQYF	TGTGCCAGCAGTTTCCGGGGGGGATCGGTCGGCGAGCAGTACTTC
TRBV6-2/TRBV6-3	NA	TRBJ2-1	NA	CASSYHRDSMYNEQFF	TGTGCCAGCAGTTACCATAGGGACTCGATGTACAATGAGCAGTTCTTC
TRBV4-3	many	TRBJ2-5	NA	CASSQAGLGPETQYF	TGCGCCAGCAGCCAAGCCGGACTGGGGCCAGAGACCCAGTACTTC
TRBV29-1	few	TRBJ2-7	TRBD2	CSAGGAGAEQYF	TGCAGCGCTGGGGGAGCGGGGGCCGAGCAGTACTTC
TRBV28	few	TRBJ2-3	TRBD2	CASRRLADKSTDTQYF	TGTGCCAGCAGGCGGCTAGCGGATAAATCCACAGATACGCAGTATTTT
TRBV7-2	few	TRBJ1-5	NA	CASSLGPERSQHF	TGTGCCAGCAGCTTAGGACCGGAAAGGTCCCAGCATTTT
TRBV29-1	NA	TRBJ1-2	TRBD1	CSVGGQGSYSYGYTF	TGCAGCGTTGGGGGACAGGGGTCTTATAGCTATGGCTACACCTTC
TRBV2	NA	TRBJ2-7	NA	CATSSVSSYEQYF	TGTGCCACCTCTAGCGTTAGCTCCTACGAGCAGTACTTC
TRBV29-1	few	TRBJ2-1	NA	CSVEGGTPWVELRQFF	TGCAGCGTTGAAGGAGGCACCCCCTGGGTGGAGTTAAGGCAGTTCTTC
TRBV7-8	few	TRBJ2-6	TRBD1	CASSSDRGRRYSGANVLTF	TGTGCCAGCAGCTCAGACAGGGGGCGAAGATACTCTGGGGCCAACGTCCTGACTTTC